Listed below are T cell receptor beta chains from one sample, sequenced in a study of shared clonotypes between healthy human individuals. Libraries were prepared by immunoSEQ multiplex PCR; TCRdb keeps only in-frame clonotypes and omits some of them. This table holds millions of clones, 85% to 95% found once. Input material: naive CD8+ T cells sorted from blood. These receptors were obtained from a man between 18 and 35 years old in good health. Each CDR3 is given with its conserved first and last residue. A D gene is named only where the DNA matches it firmly. The size field is filled for only some rows; it gives once, few, many or a size class.

NA,TRBJ2-7,TRBV7-9,TRBD2,TGTGCCAGCAGCCCCGGACTAGCGAGATCCTACGAGCAGTACTTC,CASSPGLARSYEQYF
NA,TRBJ2-7,TRBV6-6,TRBD2,TGTGCCAGTAGGCCCGAGGAGCGGGGGGGGTACGAGCAGTACTTC,CASRPEERGGYEQYF
NA,TRBJ1-5,TRBV30,NA,TGTGCCTGGAGTGTAACGAGTCATAGCAATCAGCCCCAGCATTTT,CAWSVTSHSNQPQHF
NA,TRBJ2-3,TRBV29-1,TRBD1,TGCAGCGTAGTCCCGGGACAGGGGGATACGCAGTATTTT,CSVVPGQGDTQYF
NA,TRBJ1-5,TRBV5-4,NA,TGTGCCAGCAGCTCCAATGGGCAGCCCCAGCATTTT,CASSSNGQPQHF
NA,TRBJ1-2,TRBV27,NA,TGTGCCAGCAGTACAGACAGTGGCTATGGCTACACCTTC,CASSTDSGYGYTF
once,TRBJ1-2,TRBV9,TRBD1,TGTGCCAGCAGCGTAGCTACGACAGGGGAGGGCTATGGCTACACCTTC,CASSVATTGEGYGYTF
NA,TRBJ1-2,TRBV5-4,NA,TGTGCCAGCAGCTTGGGAGGAAACTATGGCTACACCTTC,CASSLGGNYGYTF
NA,TRBJ2-7,TRBV13,NA,TGTGCCAGCAGCCCGGGGAGGGGGTACGAGCAGTACTTC,CASSPGRGYEQYF
NA,TRBJ2-7,TRBV7-9,TRBD1,TGTGCCAGCAGCTTCTGGACAGGGCCCAACGAGCAGTACTTC,CASSFWTGPNEQYF
NA,TRBJ2-5,TRBV29-1,NA,TGCAGCGCCGGAGAGCTGGGCCACCAAGAGACCCAGTACTTC,CSAGELGHQETQYF
NA,TRBJ2-7,TRBV7-9,NA,TGTGCCAGCACCCAACTAGGTGGGACACAGCAGTACTTC,CASTQLGGTQQYF
NA,TRBJ2-6,TRBV2,TRBD1,TGTGCCAGCAGGGGACAGATCACAGCTGGGGCCAACGTCCTGACTTTC,CASRGQITAGANVLTF
once,TRBJ2-7,TRBV19,NA,TGTGCCAGTAGTTCCCCTGCGGACGAGCAGTACTTC,CASSSPADEQYF
NA,TRBJ2-6,TRBV11-2,TRBD1,TGTGCCAGCAGCTTAGCGTGGGGACAGCACTCTGGGGCCAACGTCCTGACTTTC,CASSLAWGQHSGANVLTF
once,TRBJ2-7,TRBV4-1,TRBD1,TGCGCCAGCAGCACTATGGACAGGGGGTCCTACGAGCAGTACTTC,CASSTMDRGSYEQYF
NA,TRBJ2-3,TRBV11-2,NA,TGTGCCAGCAGCTTAGGGTTCCCAGATACGCAGTATTTT,CASSLGFPDTQYF
NA,TRBJ2-1,TRBV6-6,TRBD2,TGTGCCAGCAGTCTAGCGGGGGCTTACAATGAGCAGTTCTTC,CASSLAGAYNEQFF
NA,TRBJ1-3,TRBV28,NA,TGTGCCAGCAGTCCACAGGGTGGGGTTCCTGGAAACACCATATATTTT,CASSPQGGVPGNTIYF
NA,TRBJ1-5,TRBV2,TRBD1,TGTGCCAGCAGCCATTCCGGGACAGGGGGCCTTAGCAATCAGCCCCAGCATTTT,CASSHSGTGGLSNQPQHF
NA,TRBJ2-7,TRBV19,NA,TGTGCCAGTGGGTCGGCGGGCCTCGCCTACGAGCAGTACTTC,CASGSAGLAYEQYF
NA,TRBJ2-5,TRBV6-5,NA,TGTGCCAGCAGTTACAGGAGGGACAGCCCGAAAGAGACCCAGTACTTC,CASSYRRDSPKETQYF
NA,TRBJ2-3,TRBV4-3,NA,TGCGCCAGCAGCCAACACTGGGGACCTAGCACAGATACGCAGTATTTT,CASSQHWGPSTDTQYF
NA,TRBJ1-1,TRBV9,NA,TGTGCCAGCAGCGTAGGATGGGGGGAGACTGAAGCTTTCTTT,CASSVGWGETEAFF
NA,TRBJ2-5,TRBV2,NA,TGTGCCAGGACAGGCAGGGAGGAGACCCAGTACTTC,CARTGREETQYF
NA,TRBJ2-1,TRBV10-3,NA,TGTGCCATCAGTGAGTACGGGAACGCCAACTCCTACAATGAGCAGTTCTTC,CAISEYGNANSYNEQFF
NA,TRBJ1-3,TRBV5-4,NA,TGTGCCAGCAGCCCAAACCCGGGAAGCTCTGGAAACACCATATATTTT,CASSPNPGSSGNTIYF
NA,TRBJ1-3,TRBV6-5,TRBD1,TGTGCCAGCAGTACGACAGGGGGCCGAAACACCATATATTTT,CASSTTGGRNTIYF
NA,TRBJ1-2,TRBV27,NA,TGTGCCAGCAGTACCCATACTACACCCACAGGGAACTATGGCTACACCTTC,CASSTHTTPTGNYGYTF
NA,TRBJ2-7,TRBV6-1,NA,TGTGCCAGCAGTGAATACCCTGCCGCATCCTACGAGCAGTACTTC,CASSEYPAASYEQYF